This TCR beta chain was found in a study of cytomegalovirus exposure and HLA in healthy donors. Broader study findings: Researchers reported in a later analysis that common viral pathogens appeared linked to several top clusters.

Turning to this clone: Its specificity is unknown.

The CDR3 is 15 amino acids. Germline trimming cut 2 bases from V and 2 bases from J; bases unmatched to any gene: 5. The germline V gene encodes CDR1 SGHDT and CDR2 YYEEEE. The study ran its PCR with 60 Vbeta and 13 Jbeta primers. Measured with immunoSEQ multiplex PCR; TCRdb has only the in-frame clones, and not every one. The sample yields 60,000 to 85,000 clones, roughly 81% seen once. This chain connects TRBV5-6 to TRBJ1-2, with 8 bases identical to TRBD1. The sample taken for sequencing was PBMCs. This clonotype was obtained from a human donor in good health. The CDR3 is CASSFWDRRNYGYTF. CDR3 sequence (DNA): TGTGCCAGCAGCTTTTGGGACAGGCGCAACTATGGCTACACCTTC.